These 4 T cell receptor beta chains share one sample of origin, sequenced in a study of tissue T cells after allogeneic stem cell transplantation. Clones were read by immunoSEQ multiplex PCR, and TCRdb kept only the in-frame ones, dropping some. The repertoire has 4,300 or so clones, 45% of them found once; the top ten carry 16%. Regarding time point: mouse harvest day 14 after allogeneic transplant. The graft held 10^6 splenic CD5+ T cells and 10^7 T-cell-depleted bone marrow cells. Sequencing used gut tissue. Receptor source: a female BALB/c mouse given C57BL/6 T cells with graft-versus-host disease after an allogeneic hematopoietic cell transplant.

For this clone: Gene labels here are mouse ones. The read finishes 1 residue shy of the CDR3 end, and the germline J gene is used to complete it. This rearrangement joins TRBV23 to TRBJ2-7; TRBD2 was called by the table and not checked on the DNA. Germline V gene lookup returns CDR1 KGHTA and CDR2 FQNQQP. This CDR3 comprises 16 residues. The DNA read from the CDR3 is TGCTCCAGCAGTCAATCTCTGGGGGGGCGCCCGTACGGACAGTAC. Translation gives CSSSQSLGGRPYGQY. The whole CDR3 is CSSSQSLGGRPYGQYF.

This clone is labeled medium-sized (0.01 to 0.1%). Germline and genes here are mouse. The read finishes 1 residue shy of the CDR3 end, and the germline J gene is used to complete it. The J gene is TRBJ2-2, the V gene TRBV13-1; 12 nucleotides line up with TRBD2. Germline CDR1 is NSHNY and CDR2 is SYGAGN. CDR3 length equals 15 residues. Losses at the gene ends were 3 bases for V and 4 bases for J; bases not matched to a gene: 1. The chain's CDR3 is CASSGDWGATGQLYF. The covered CDR3 bases are TGTGCCAGCAGTGGGGACTGGGGGGCCACCGGGCAGCTCTAC.

For this clone: Gene names refer to mouse genes. The CDR3 end lies 1 residue beyond the end of the read and is filled in from the germline J gene. This rearrangement joins TRBV16 to TRBJ2-3, with no clear D. V dropped 1 base and J dropped 0 bases, with 2 bases sitting between them. Germline values: CDR1 SGHSA, CDR2 FRNQAP. The CDR3 has 13 amino acids. The CDR3 sequence: CASSLVSAETLYF. CDR3 DNA, as far as it was read: TGTGCAAGCAGCTTAGTGAGTGCAGAAACGCTGTAT.

This clone was seen only once. These gene names are mouse names. The read ends 1 residue shy of where the CDR3 ends; the end is completed using the germline J gene. The chain couples TRBV26 to TRBJ1-1, with unresolved D. The CDR3 runs to 12 residues. Germline CDR1 and CDR2: KGHPV and FQNQEV (reference sequence). Between the trimmed V and J ends, which lost 4 bases and 1 base, there was a span of 4 bases. The CDR3 spells CASSQINTEVFF. CDR3 DNA, as far as it was read: TGTGCCAGCAGTCAAATAAACACAGAAGTCTTC.